Presented here are 16 T cell receptor beta chains from one specimen sequenced in a study of CD8 T cells in Susac syndrome. Reverse transcription of about 0.5 to 1 ug RNA used random hexamers. TCRdb fed the immunoSEQ multiplex PCR reads into MiXCR, producing one record per CDR3 protein. The sample has some 220,000 distinct CDR3 sequences; around 96% are singletons. The sequenced sample was CD4+ T cells from PBMCs. These receptors were taken from a human donor with multiple sclerosis.

The CDR3 sequence: CASSDPGTGGEQYF. The CDR3 nucleotides read TGTGCCAGCAGTGACCCCGGGACAGGAGGCGAGCAGTACTTC. The gene calls are TRBV12-3 or TRBV12-4 and TRBJ2-7; 8 bases match TRBD1. This CDR3 is built from 14 residues. Trimming removed 5 bases from V and 6 bases from J; junction bases left unmatched: 9.

V and J are TRBV29-1 and TRBJ2-1, with 13 bases matching TRBD2. Germline V CDR1 and CDR2: SQVTM, ANQGSEA. The V and J ends lost 6 bases and 5 bases, in that order; junction bases with no gene match: 4. CDR3 size: 14 residues. CDR3 loop: CSVLGLAGHNEQFF. The CDR3 DNA reads TGCAGCGTCCTGGGACTAGCGGGACACAATGAGCAGTTCTTC.

This rearrangement joins TRBV3-1 to TRBJ2-1; D ambiguous. The germline V gene has CDR1 LGHDT and CDR2 YNNKEL (reference sequence). V was trimmed by 3 bases and J by 6 bases, leaving 12 bases between them. The length of the CDR3 is 14 residues. The CDR3 DNA reads as TGTGCCAGCAGCCAGGATATTAGGTCCAATGAGCAGTTCTTC. Its protein is CASSQDIRSNEQFF.

This chain links TRBV12-3 or TRBV12-4 with TRBJ2-5, with TRBD2 matching 7 bases. V lost 5 bases to trimming and J lost 4 bases; unmatched junction nucleotides: 10. The CDR3 is made up of 15 amino acids. This CDR3 reads CASSPPTSRGETQYF. DNA for the CDR3: TGTGCCAGCAGTCCCCCGACTAGCCGAGGAGAGACCCAGTACTTC.

The rearrangement links TRBV6-2 or TRBV6-3 to TRBJ2-5; unclear D gene. CDR1 MNHEY and CDR2 SVGEGT come from the germline V gene. The V end lost 8 bases, the J end lost 5 bases, and 12 bases lay between the germline ends. This CDR3 spans 12 amino acids. The CDR3 bases are TGTGCCAGCGCTCCAAAAAGGGAGACCCAGTACTTC. Translating it yields CASAPKRETQYF.

The chain employs TRBV9 and TRBJ2-7; D is unclear. V shed 0 bases and J shed 3 bases, with 10 bases lying between them. This CDR3 is 14 amino acids long. Germline V CDR1 and CDR2: SGDLS, YYNGEE. The CDR3 DNA sequence: TGTGCCAGCAGCGTAGCTGGCCAAGGCTACGAGCAGTACTTC. Translation: CASSVAGQGYEQYF. The variable domain in full, completed from reference TRBV9 and TRBJ2-7, reads DSGVTQTPKHLITATGQRVTLRCSPRSGDLSVYWYQQSLDQGLQFLIQYYNGEERAKGNILERFSAQQFPDLHSELNLSSLELGDSALYFCASSVAGQGYEQYFGPGTRLTVT.

CDR3 protein: CAWRTASNQPQHF. In DNA form, the CDR3 reads TGTGCCTGGAGGACAGCTAGCAATCAGCCCCAGCATTTT. The rearrangement uses TRBV30 and TRBJ1-5; tentative D call: TRBD1 (5 bases). V was trimmed by 3 bases and J by 0 bases, leaving 6 bases between them. Germline V CDR1 and CDR2: GTSNPN, SVGIG (reference sequence). The CDR3 is 13 residues long.

The CDR3 DNA reads as TGTGCCTGGAGTGTACTAGCGGGAGTTCAAGAGACCCAGTACTTC. This translates into CAWSVLAGVQETQYF. V usage is TRBV30 and J usage is TRBJ2-5, with 11 bases identical to TRBD2. There are 15 residues in the CDR3. The V and J ends lost 0 bases and 2 bases, in that order; junction bases with no gene match: 2. CDR1 GTSNPN and CDR2 SVGIG come from the germline V gene (reference sequence).

The gene calls are TRBV12-3 or TRBV12-4 and TRBJ1-4, with TRBD1 identical over 9 bases. The V and J ends lost 6 bases and 8 bases, in that order; junction bases with no gene match: 7. The CDR3 is 14 amino acids. Here the CDR3 DNA reads TGTGCCAGCAGCCTTGGGACAGGGTACGAAAAACTGTTTTTT. Translation gives CASSLGTGYEKLFF.

This chain connects TRBV20-1 to TRBJ1-6, with D unclear. This CDR3 spans 14 amino acids. Germline CDR1 DFQATT, CDR2 SNEGSKA (reference sequence). Trimming cost V 0 bases and J 5 bases, with 8 bases left between them. DNA for the CDR3: TGCAGTGCTAGAGATCCTGGGGATAATTCACCCCTCCACTTT. This encodes CSARDPGDNSPLHF.

The V gene is TRBV28, the J gene TRBJ1-5, with D possibly matching TRBD1 (6 bases). Trimming stripped 6 bases from V and 6 bases from J, with 21 bases between. The CDR3 loop spans 16 amino acids. The germline V gene encodes CDR1 MDHEN and CDR2 SYDVKM. CDR3 sequence reads: CASRPGGRGVRQPQHF. As DNA, the CDR3 is TGTGCCAGCAGACCGGGGGGCAGGGGCGTTCGTCAGCCCCAGCATTTT.

This clonotype was observed once. J is TRBJ2-2 and V is TRBV5-1; D gene ambiguous. Germline loops: CDR1 SGHRS, CDR2 YFSETQ. Trimming shortened V by 4 bases and J by 5 bases, and 9 bases separated the two germline ends. The CDR3 runs 13 residues. CDR3 nucleotides: TGCGCCAGCAGCCCCCTCCAGACCGGGGAGCTGTTTTTT. Amino acid sequence: CASSPLQTGELFF.

This chain links TRBV2 with TRBJ2-3; 7 bases map to TRBD1. The CDR3 totals 15 residues. Unmatched junction bases numbered 7, after V lost 5 bases and J lost 2 bases. Germline V gene sequence: CDR1 SNHLY, CDR2 FYNNEI. The CDR3 bases are TGTGCCAGCAGTACACCGGGACAGCTCACAGATACGCAGTATTTT. Protein: CASSTPGQLTDTQYF.

V gene TRBV7-9 combines with J gene TRBJ2-3; 9 bases are shared with TRBD2. Germline trimming cut 8 bases from V and 6 bases from J; bases unmatched to any gene: 9. CDR3 size: 14 residues. Germline-derived CDR1 and CDR2 are SEHNR and FQNEAQ (reference sequence). The CDR3 loop reads CASQKGSGSDTQYF. CDR3 DNA sequence: TGTGCCAGCCAGAAGGGTAGCGGGAGTGATACGCAGTATTTT.

This rearrangement joins TRBV6-1 to TRBJ2-7; TRBD1 aligns across 7 bases. V lost 6 bases and J lost 2; bases outside the gene matches: 7. There are 14 residues in the CDR3. The V gene's germline CDR1 is MNHNS and CDR2 SASEGT. The CDR3 DNA sequence: TGTGCCAGCAGCAGGGGGTCGGAAACCTACGAGCAGTACTTC. Its translation is CASSRGSETYEQYF.

The chain is built from TRBV27 and TRBJ1-2; 7 bases are shared with TRBD1. This CDR3 spans 16 amino acids. Germline V CDR1 and CDR2: MNHEY, SMNVEV (reference sequence). The V and J ends lost 3 bases and 1 base, in that order; junction bases with no gene match: 8. The chain's CDR3 is CASSFHPGQINYGYTF. The CDR3 DNA reads as TGTGCCAGCAGTTTCCATCCGGGACAGATTAACTATGGCTACACCTTC.